The entry below gives a single TCR beta chain sequence along with its context. Its antigen is not known. CD45RA-negative memory and CD45RA+ naive subsets were split from the CD4+ cells. Under the authors' procedure: In the immunoSEQ data, sequences were junction-only and lacked quality scores, so filtering differed. Sequencing used immunoSEQ multiplex PCR; TCRdb keeps in-frame clones, though not all of them. V and J calls and clone size are those listed in that table; D and trimming were worked out from the DNA. The sample has some 300,000 clones; 70% to 75% are singletons. This sample is part of a study of shared clonotypes between healthy human individuals. Study-wide background: Plates per donor: three CD4 naive, three CD4 memory, two CD8 naive, one CD8 memory. Whole-study findings and limits: The study found 4.5% to 5% of naive CD4 clonotypes shared across four donors.

CDR1 and CDR2 (germline): WNHNN, SYGVQD (reference sequence). With 2 bases removed from V and 5 bases from J, the gap between germline ends came to 12 bases. This CDR3 comprises 15 residues. J is TRBJ2-2 and V is TRBV10-1; perhaps TRBD2 as D (5 bases). This TCR was recovered from a man aged 30 to 45 in good health. Material: memory CD4+ T cells sorted from blood. Described subset: CD45RA-negative fraction. The CDR3 spells CASSERGEGTGELFF. DNA of the CDR3: TGCGCCAGCAGTGAGCGGGGAGAAGGAACCGGGGAGCTGTTTTTT.